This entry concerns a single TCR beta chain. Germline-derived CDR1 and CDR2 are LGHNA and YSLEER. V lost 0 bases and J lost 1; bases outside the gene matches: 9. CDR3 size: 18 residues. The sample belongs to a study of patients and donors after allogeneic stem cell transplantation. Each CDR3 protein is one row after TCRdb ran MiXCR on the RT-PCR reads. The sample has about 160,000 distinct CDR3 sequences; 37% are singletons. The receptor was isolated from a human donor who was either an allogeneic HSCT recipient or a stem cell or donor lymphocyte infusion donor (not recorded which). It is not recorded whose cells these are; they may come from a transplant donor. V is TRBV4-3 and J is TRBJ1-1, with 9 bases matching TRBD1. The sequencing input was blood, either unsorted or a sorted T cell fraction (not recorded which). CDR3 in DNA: TGCGCCAGCAGCCAAGATCCCGGGACAGGGTTGCCGAACACTGAAGCTTTCTTT. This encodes CASSQDPGTGLPNTEAFF.